The 26 T cell receptor beta chains in this list originate from one sample, sequenced in a study of cytomegalovirus exposure and HLA in healthy donors. Repertoires were generated with immunoSEQ multiplex PCR, while TCRdb's copy carries only in-frame clones and drops some. The data show 200,000 to 300,000 clones, about 90% seen once. Sequenced: PBMCs. The receptor set was obtained from a woman aged 25 to 45 in good health and CMV-seropositive.

This sequence joins TRBV7-9 and TRBJ2-3; TRBD2 agrees at 7 bases. This CDR3 comprises 15 residues. V gave up 5 bases and J gave up 0 bases; unmatched junction bases: 5. Germline-derived CDR1 and CDR2 are SEHNR and FQNEAQ (reference sequence). The CDR3 region is CASSPVGGSTDTQYF. CDR3 DNA sequence: TGTGCCAGCAGCCCGGTGGGGGGGAGCACAGATACGCAGTATTTT.

The chain is built from TRBV7-2 and TRBJ2-7; D is perhaps TRBD2 (6 bases). V lost 0 bases and J lost 5, with 14 bases in between. CDR3 size: 15 residues. From germline, CDR1 is SGHTA and CDR2 FQGNSA. The CDR3 sequence is CASSLALGRTDEQYF. CDR3 DNA: TGTGCCAGCAGCTTAGCGCTGGGGAGGACCGACGAGCAGTACTTC. The full variable domain, completed using reference TRBV7-2 and TRBJ2-7, is GAGVSQSPSNKVTEKGKDVELRCDPISGHTALYWYRQSLGQGLEFLIYFQGNSAPDKSGLPSDRFSAERTGGSVSTLTIQRTQQEDSAVYLCASSLALGRTDEQYFGPGTRLTVT.

The rearrangement links TRBV6-5 to TRBJ1-4; D is possibly TRBD1 (6 bases). CDR1 MNHEY and CDR2 SVGAGI come from the germline V gene. The CDR3 runs to 16 residues. V shed 0 bases and J shed 8 bases, with 16 bases lying between them. In DNA form, the CDR3 reads TGTGCCAGCAGTTACTCGATTCACAGGGAAAGAGAAAAACTGTTTTTT. As protein: CASSYSIHREREKLFF.

The chain uses TRBV28 and TRBJ2-3, with 12 nucleotides matching TRBD2. The CDR3 is 15 amino acids. The V gene's germline CDR1 is MDHEN and CDR2 SYDVKM. With V trimmed by 7 bases and J by 6 bases, 8 bases remained unmatched. CDR3 nucleotide sequence: TGTGCCAGCAATCCGACTAGCGGGAGTGTTGATACGCAGTATTTT. It specifies CASNPTSGSVDTQYF.

V and J are TRBV27 and TRBJ2-1, with 13 bases that match TRBD2. After removal of 2 bases from V and 7 bases from J, the junction contained 5 bases not matched to a gene. The CDR3 consists of 16 residues. Germline V lookup: CDR1 MNHEY, CDR2 SMNVEV (reference sequence). CDR3 amino acids: CASSLLLAGGPNEQFF. The CDR3 DNA reads TGTGCCAGCAGTTTACTACTAGCGGGAGGGCCAAATGAGCAGTTCTTC.

The chain has TRBV4-1 and TRBJ1-1, with unresolved D. In germline, CDR1 is MGHRA, CDR2 YSYEKL. With 4 bases removed from V and 1 base from J, the gap between germline ends came to 13 bases. CDR3 length: 15 amino acids. For the CDR3, the DNA is TGCGCCAGCAGCCGAGTTGGTGAGGGGAACACTGAAGCTTTCTTT. This encodes CASSRVGEGNTEAFF.

The chain is built from TRBV7-9 and TRBJ2-1; 9 nucleotides line up with TRBD2. The V and J ends lost 4 bases and 3 bases, in that order; junction bases with no gene match: 4. The CDR3 is made up of 15 amino acids. Germline CDR1 reads SEHNR; CDR2 reads FQNEAQ (reference sequence). The CDR3 protein is CASSYGLAFYNEQFF. The DNA for the CDR3 is TGTGCCAGCAGCTACGGACTAGCGTTCTACAATGAGCAGTTCTTC.

The sample holds one count of this clone. The chain uses TRBV18 and TRBJ2-3, with D possibly TRBD2 on 6 matching bases. In germline, CDR1 is KGHSH, CDR2 LQKENI. V was cut by 4 bases and J by 1 base, with 9 bases left in between. The CDR3 has 14 residues. This CDR3 reads CASSLQRGTDTQYF. The CDR3 DNA follows: TGTGCCAGCTCACTACAGCGGGGCACAGATACGCAGTATTTT.

The chain uses TRBV11-2 and TRBJ2-7; 8 positions agree with TRBD1. V gave up 5 bases and J gave up 3 bases; unmatched junction bases: 3. Germline assignment: CDR1 SGHAT and CDR2 FQNNGV. The CDR3 consists of 13 residues. The CDR3, as DNA: TGTGCCAGCAGCCCAGGACAGGGCTACGAGCAGTACTTC. Its translation is CASSPGQGYEQYF.

The chain carries TRBV30 and TRBJ1-1, with D perhaps TRBD1 (5 bases). CDR1 and CDR2 from the germline V gene are GTSNPN and SVGIG (reference sequence). This CDR3 has 12 amino acids. Trimming pared 4 bases from V and 6 bases from J, leaving 12 bases between. CDR3 nucleotides: TGTGCCTGGAAAGGCAGGGAGGCTGAAGCTTTCTTT. This gives the protein CAWKGREAEAFF. Supplemented by reference TRBV30 and TRBJ1-1, the full variable domain reads SQTIHQWPATLVQPVGSPLSLECTVEGTSNPNLYWYRQAAGRGLQLLFYSVGIGQISSEVPQNLSASRPQDRQFILSSKKLLLSDSGFYLCAWKGREAEAFFGQGTRLTVV.

The CDR3 region is CASSLGTSGTYEQYF. The CDR3 DNA is TGCGCCAGCAGCCTTGGGACTAGCGGTACCTACGAGCAGTACTTC. This sequence joins TRBV4-1 and TRBJ2-7; 11 positions agree with TRBD2. The CDR3 length is 15 residues. Trimming took 4 bases from V and 2 from J; bases not matched to a gene: 4. Germline assignment: CDR1 MGHRA and CDR2 YSYEKL.

This clone was seen a single time. The chain joins TRBV5-1 to TRBJ2-7; weak D call: TRBD1 (6 bases). V was trimmed by 5 bases and J by 4 bases, leaving 10 bases between them. Germline-derived CDR1 and CDR2 are SGHRS and YFSETQ. The CDR3 is 12 residues long. The CDR3 loop reads CASREGEYEQYF. Written as DNA, the CDR3 is TGCGCCAGCAGAGAGGGGGAGTACGAGCAGTACTTC.

The DNA of the CDR3 is TGTGCCAGCAGTGAAACGGGGAATTCAAACACTGAAGCTTTCTTT. Its translation: CASSETGNSNTEAFF. This chain joins TRBV2 and TRBJ1-1; no reliable D call. Germline loops: CDR1 SNHLY, CDR2 FYNNEI. The CDR3 has 15 residues. Between the trimmed V and J ends, which lost 2 bases and 2 bases, there was a span of 12 bases.

The chain recombines TRBV10-1 with TRBJ2-7, with unresolved D. This CDR3 comprises 14 residues. The V and J ends lost 0 bases and 2 bases respectively, with 8 bases between them. Germline CDR1 and CDR2: WNHNN and SYGVQD (reference sequence). The CDR3 DNA is TGCGCCAGCAGTGAGTCGACGCTAGCCTACGAGCAGTACTTC. It encodes CASSESTLAYEQYF.

The rearrangement joins TRBV9 to TRBJ2-2; TRBD2 matches at 10 bases. Germline V gene data show CDR1 as SGDLS and CDR2 as YYNGEE. The ends lost 3 bases at V and 2 bases at J; junction bases unmatched: 10. The CDR3 is made up of 18 amino acids. CDR3 bases: TGTGCCAGCAGCGGAGGGATTAGCGGGAGGCCCAACACCGGGGAGCTGTTTTTT. It encodes CASSGGISGRPNTGELFF.

The chain has TRBV14 and TRBJ1-1, with TRBD1 as a possible D gene (5 bases). The germline CDR1 and CDR2 sequences are SGHDN and FVKESK. The V gene lost 3 bases and the J gene lost 0 bases, with 14 bases spanning the gap. The CDR3 runs 16 residues. The CDR3 region is CASSHGAGYMNTEAFF. DNA for the CDR3: TGTGCCAGCAGCCACGGTGCAGGGTACATGAACACTGAAGCTTTCTTT.

The chain joins TRBV5-4 to TRBJ2-7, with TRBD1 identical over 8 bases. V trimming: 1 base; J trimming: 2 bases; junction bases outside the gene matches: 8. Germline CDR1 reads SGHNT; CDR2 reads YYREEE (reference sequence). This CDR3 region has 16 residues. Here the CDR3 DNA reads TGTGCCAGCAGCTTGTCTTCAGGGGGCGGCCCCTACGAGCAGTACTTC. Translated, it gives CASSLSSGGGPYEQYF.

This clone has more than one count but fewer than ten. The rearrangement joins TRBV6-6 to TRBJ2-7, with 8 bases matching TRBD2. The CDR3 sequence is 12 residues long. The germline gives CDR1 MNHNY, CDR2 SVGAGI (reference sequence). Trimming cost V 6 bases and J 4 bases; bases outside gene matches: 2. This CDR3 reads CASRAGGYEQYF. The CDR3 DNA reads as TGTGCCAGCAGGGCGGGGGGTTACGAGCAGTACTTC.

The chain joins TRBV30 to TRBJ1-1; D perhaps matches TRBD1 (6 bases). Trimming took 2 bases from V and 6 from J, leaving 13 bases between them. CDR1 and CDR2 (germline): GTSNPN, SVGIG (reference sequence). The CDR3 consists of 13 residues. CDR3 nucleotide sequence: TGTGCCTGGAGTCGCGGGGGGCTCTCTGAAGCTTTCTTT. Amino acids: CAWSRGGLSEAFF.

The chain links TRBV29-1 to TRBJ1-1; D uncertain. Germline V gene data show CDR1 as SQVTM and CDR2 as ANQGSEA. V lost 4 bases and J 5 bases, leaving 20 bases between the germline ends. The CDR3 runs to 15 residues. In nucleotides, the CDR3 is TGCAGCGTTGCCCACCGACGAGGCAGTGGAACTGAAGCTTTCTTT. Its translation is CSVAHRRGSGTEAFF.

Only a few counts were recorded for this clone. The chain joins TRBV30 to TRBJ2-7; maybe TRBD2 (6 bases). CDR1 GTSNPN and CDR2 SVGIG come from the germline V gene (reference sequence). V lost 4 bases to trimming and J lost 5 bases, with 18 bases between them. The CDR3 is 14 residues long. The CDR3 region has the DNA TGTGCCTGGACTGAGGGGACTGCTACCCACGAGCAGTACTTC. This translates into CAWTEGTATHEQYF.

V is TRBV5-1 and J is TRBJ1-1; D might be TRBD1 (6 bases). V lost 4 bases and J 2 bases, leaving 12 bases between the germline ends. This CDR3 contains 14 residues. Germline values: CDR1 SGHRS, CDR2 YFSETQ. DNA of the CDR3: TGCGCCAGCAGCGCACAGGGTCATAACACTGAAGCTTTCTTT. Translating it yields CASSAQGHNTEAFF.

This chain's CDR3 is CASSVGLAGAYEQYF. The CDR3 DNA is TGTGCCAGCAGCGTAGGGCTAGCGGGCGCCTACGAGCAGTACTTC. The chain has TRBV9 and TRBJ2-7, with 8 bases aligning to TRBD2. Trimming took 0 bases from V and 2 from J; bases not matched to a gene: 4. CDR3 size: 15 residues. In germline, CDR1 is SGDLS, CDR2 YYNGEE.

The rearrangement joins TRBV7-6 to TRBJ2-2; D is uncertain. The V gene's germline CDR1 is SGHVS and CDR2 FNYEAQ. Trimming removed 4 bases from V and 1 base from J, with 7 bases in between. The CDR3 contains 14 residues. The CDR3 DNA reads as TGTGCCAGCAGCTCCTCTCGGAACACCGGGGAGCTGTTTTTT. Protein product: CASSSSRNTGELFF. Full variable domain (remainder filled in from reference TRBV7-6 and TRBJ2-2): GAGVSQSPRYKVTKRGQDVALRCDPISGHVSLYWYRQALGQGPEFLTYFNYEAQQDKSGLPNDRFSAERPEGSISTLTIQRTEQRDSAMYRCASSSSRNTGELFFGEGSRLTVL.

The rearrangement links TRBV5-1 to TRBJ1-1; the D gene is possibly TRBD1 (5 bases). The germline gives CDR1 SGHRS, CDR2 YFSETQ. V shed 4 bases and J shed 3 bases, with 19 bases lying between them. CDR3 length equals 16 residues. The CDR3 DNA follows: TGCGCCAGCAGCCTGCGGGACGACGGCCAGCACACTGAAGCTTTCTTT. Amino acids: CASSLRDDGQHTEAFF.

This sequence joins TRBV5-4 and TRBJ2-7; D is perhaps TRBD2 (6 bases). This CDR3 spans 14 amino acids. The V and J ends lost 3 bases and 5 bases respectively, with 15 bases between them. Germline V gene data show CDR1 as SGHNT and CDR2 as YYREEE (reference sequence). CDR3 DNA: TGTGCCAGCAGCTCCTTGAGGGGAGGAGACGAGCAGTACTTC. This codes for CASSSLRGGDEQYF.